This TCR beta chain comes out of a study of CD8 T cells in ankylosing spondylitis (dated by TCRdb to the late 2010s). Broadly, across the study: The study set out to find disease-linked TCR variants by profiling T cell receptor beta repertoires in ankylosing spondylitis patients and healthy donors. The full study cohort was made up of over 20 ankylosing spondylitis patients and some 100 healthy donors. Peripheral blood was sampled, and synovial fluid was also collected from ankylosing spondylitis patients. Overall results and qualifications from the work: The disease-linked clones were reported to be significantly enriched in matched synovial fluid samples from ankylosing spondylitis patients. The disease-linked clones had a CD8+ phenotype and were found at relatively low frequencies in peripheral blood. Some TCR beta motif variants had previously been reported in synovial fluid and blood of reactive arthritis patients, which suggested common disease-initiation mechanisms. Blood from ankylosing spondylitis patients appeared to be characterized by a TCR beta motif made up of seven or eight highly homologous amino acid variants.

This clonotype was detected many times. What this receptor recognizes is not known. Base qualities are missing; no much larger clone stands one base away. These reads were obtained on an Illumina HiSeq 2500. Quantitative 5'-RACE with molecular barcodes was used to prepare TCR beta libraries. In the authors' own workflow: To identify disease-linked TCR variants, a new computational method was used, one built on a probabilistic model of VDJ rearrangement. TCRdb redid the processing of the public reads, applying fastp at Q25 and MiXCR, and retained in-frame beta chains. Identical CDR3 proteins give one entry, which carries the most common genes and DNA. TCRdb's processing, not the authors' own work, is the source of the V and J calls. The table for this sample lists about 130,000 distinct CDR3 sequences; 7% of them were counted only once. Less than 15% of the sample comes from the top ten. Per the germline V gene, SNHLY is the CDR1 and FYNNEI is the CDR2. Inclusive of the bounding cysteine and phenylalanine, the CDR3 is 14 residues long. The DNA shown is the 42-base CDR3, in frame from base 1. Trimming costs V 4 bases and J 4 bases, and their ends lie 13 bases apart.

The source of this sequence is a male donor with ankylosing spondylitis or in good health (not recorded which). The sample was blood, either unsorted or a sorted T cell fraction (not recorded which). The receptor chain draws on TRBV2 and TRBJ1-1; the best D guess is TRBD1, with 5 bases matching. The nucleotide sequence reads as follows: TGTGCCAGCAGTGTCGGACATGGTCCCACTGAAGCTTTCTTT. This translates into CASSVGHGPTEAFF.